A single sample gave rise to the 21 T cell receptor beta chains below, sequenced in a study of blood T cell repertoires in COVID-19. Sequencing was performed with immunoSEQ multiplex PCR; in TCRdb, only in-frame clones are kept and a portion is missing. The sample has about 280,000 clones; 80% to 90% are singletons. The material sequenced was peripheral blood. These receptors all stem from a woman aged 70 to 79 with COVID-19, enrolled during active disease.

CDR3 bases: TGTGCCAGCTCACCACCTGGGACAGAATACAATGAGCAGTTCTTC. Translating gives CASSPPGTEYNEQFF. The genes are TRBV18 and TRBJ2-1, with TRBD1 identical over 7 bases. Per germline, CDR1 KGHSH and CDR2 LQKENI. The CDR3 length is 15 residues. V lost 0 bases and J lost 4; bases outside the gene matches: 3.

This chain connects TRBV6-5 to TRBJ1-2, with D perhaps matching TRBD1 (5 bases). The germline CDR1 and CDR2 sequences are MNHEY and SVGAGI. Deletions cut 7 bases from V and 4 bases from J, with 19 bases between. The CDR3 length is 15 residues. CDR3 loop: CASIPTLGGAYGYTF. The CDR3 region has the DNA TGTGCCAGCATTCCTACCTTGGGAGGGGCCTATGGCTACACCTTC.

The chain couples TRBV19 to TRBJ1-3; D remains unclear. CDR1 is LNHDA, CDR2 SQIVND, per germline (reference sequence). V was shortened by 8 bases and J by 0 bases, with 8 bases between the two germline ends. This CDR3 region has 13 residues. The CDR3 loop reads CASGSLSGNTIYF. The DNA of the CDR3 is TGTGCCAGTGGGAGCCTCTCTGGAAACACCATATATTTT.

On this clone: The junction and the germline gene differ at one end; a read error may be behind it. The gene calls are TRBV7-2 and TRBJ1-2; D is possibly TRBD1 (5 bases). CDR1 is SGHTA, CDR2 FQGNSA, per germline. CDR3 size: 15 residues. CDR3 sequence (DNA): TGTGCCAGCAGCCTAGCTGGGGCCAATAACTATGGCTACACCTTC. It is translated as CASSLAGANNYGYTF. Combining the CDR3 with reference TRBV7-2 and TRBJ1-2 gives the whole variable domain GAGVSQSPSNKVTEKGKDVELRCDPISGHTALYWYRQSLGQGLEFLIYFQGNSAPDKSGLPSDRFSAERTGGSVSTLTIQRTQQEDSAVYLCASSLAGANNYGYTFGSGTRLTVV.

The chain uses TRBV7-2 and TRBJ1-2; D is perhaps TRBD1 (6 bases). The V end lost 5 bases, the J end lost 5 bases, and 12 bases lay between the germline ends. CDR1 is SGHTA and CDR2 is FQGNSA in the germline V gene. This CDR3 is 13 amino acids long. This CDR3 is CASSPRGGYGYTF. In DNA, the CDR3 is TGTGCCAGCAGCCCCAGGGGCGGGTATGGCTACACCTTC.

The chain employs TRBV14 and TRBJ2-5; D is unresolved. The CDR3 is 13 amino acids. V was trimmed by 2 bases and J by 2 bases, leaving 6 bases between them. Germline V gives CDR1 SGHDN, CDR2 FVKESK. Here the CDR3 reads CASSQFLQETQYF. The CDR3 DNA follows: TGTGCCAGCAGCCAATTCTTACAAGAGACCCAGTACTTC.

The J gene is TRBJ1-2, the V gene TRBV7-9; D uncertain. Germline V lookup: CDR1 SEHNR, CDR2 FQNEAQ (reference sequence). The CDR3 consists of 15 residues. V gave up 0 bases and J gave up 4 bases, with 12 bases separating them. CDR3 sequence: CASSLAAPVIYGYTF. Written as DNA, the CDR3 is TGTGCCAGCAGCTTAGCTGCCCCGGTGATCTATGGCTACACCTTC.

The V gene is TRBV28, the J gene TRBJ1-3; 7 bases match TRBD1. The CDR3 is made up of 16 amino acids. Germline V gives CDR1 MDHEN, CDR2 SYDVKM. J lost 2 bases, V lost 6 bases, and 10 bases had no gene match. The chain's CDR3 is CASRAPTGWPGNTIYF. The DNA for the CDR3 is TGTGCCAGCAGAGCACCGACAGGGTGGCCTGGAAACACCATATATTTT.

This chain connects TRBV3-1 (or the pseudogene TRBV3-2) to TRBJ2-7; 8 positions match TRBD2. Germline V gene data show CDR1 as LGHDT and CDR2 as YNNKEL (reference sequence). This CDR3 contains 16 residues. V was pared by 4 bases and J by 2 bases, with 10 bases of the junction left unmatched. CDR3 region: CASSRLRSGDPYEQYF. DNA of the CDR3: TGTGCCAGCAGCCGACTCCGTAGCGGGGACCCCTACGAGCAGTACTTC.

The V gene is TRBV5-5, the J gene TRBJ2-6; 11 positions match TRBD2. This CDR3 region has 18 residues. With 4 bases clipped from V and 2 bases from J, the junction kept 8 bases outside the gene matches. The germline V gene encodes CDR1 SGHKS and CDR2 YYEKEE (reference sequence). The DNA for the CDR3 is TGTGCCAGCAGCCATCTAGCGGGGGGCCTACCTGGGGCCAACGTCCTGACTTTC. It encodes CASSHLAGGLPGANVLTF. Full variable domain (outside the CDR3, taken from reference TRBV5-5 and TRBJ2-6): DAGVTQSPTHLIKTRGQQVTLRCSPISGHKSVSWYQQVLGQGPQFIFQYYEKEERGRGNFPDRFSARQFPNYSSELNVNALLLGDSALYLCASSHLAGGLPGANVLTFGAGSRLTVL.

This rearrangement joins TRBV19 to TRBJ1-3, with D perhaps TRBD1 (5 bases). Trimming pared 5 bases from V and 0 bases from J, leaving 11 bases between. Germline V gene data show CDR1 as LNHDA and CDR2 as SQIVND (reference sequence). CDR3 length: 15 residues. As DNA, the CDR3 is TGTGCCAGTAGTGGTGGACACTTCTCTGGAAACACCATATATTTT. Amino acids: CASSGGHFSGNTIYF.

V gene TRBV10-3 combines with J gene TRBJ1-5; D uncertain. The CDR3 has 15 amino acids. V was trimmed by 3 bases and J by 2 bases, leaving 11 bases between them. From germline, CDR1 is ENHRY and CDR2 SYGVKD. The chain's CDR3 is CAISEGRDRNQPQHF. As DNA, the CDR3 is TGTGCCATCAGTGAAGGGAGGGATCGCAATCAGCCCCAGCATTTT.

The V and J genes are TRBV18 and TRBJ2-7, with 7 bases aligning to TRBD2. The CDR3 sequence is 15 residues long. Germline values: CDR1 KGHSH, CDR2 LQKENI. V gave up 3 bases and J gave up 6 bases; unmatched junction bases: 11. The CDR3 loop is CASSPLPGEGSEQYF. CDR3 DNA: TGTGCCAGCTCACCCCTCCCCGGGGAGGGAAGCGAGCAGTACTTC.

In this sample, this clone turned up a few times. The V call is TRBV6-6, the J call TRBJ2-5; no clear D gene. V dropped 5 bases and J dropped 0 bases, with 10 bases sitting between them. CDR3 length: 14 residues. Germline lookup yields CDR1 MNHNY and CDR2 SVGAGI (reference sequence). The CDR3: CASSNAGYQETQYF. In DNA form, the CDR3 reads TGTGCCAGCAGTAACGCAGGATACCAAGAGACCCAGTACTTC.

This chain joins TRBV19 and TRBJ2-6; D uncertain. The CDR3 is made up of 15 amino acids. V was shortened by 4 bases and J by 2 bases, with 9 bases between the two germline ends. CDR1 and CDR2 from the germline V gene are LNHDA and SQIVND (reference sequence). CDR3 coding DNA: TGTGCCAGTAGTACACAGTCTGCTGGGGCCAACGTCCTGACTTTC. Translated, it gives CASSTQSAGANVLTF.

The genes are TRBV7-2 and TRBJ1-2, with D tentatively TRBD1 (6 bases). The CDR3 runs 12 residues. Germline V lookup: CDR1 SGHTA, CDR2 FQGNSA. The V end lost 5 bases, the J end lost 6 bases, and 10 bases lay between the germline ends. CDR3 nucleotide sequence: TGTGCCAGCAGCCGCAGGGGTAATGGCTACACCTTC. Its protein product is CASSRRGNGYTF.

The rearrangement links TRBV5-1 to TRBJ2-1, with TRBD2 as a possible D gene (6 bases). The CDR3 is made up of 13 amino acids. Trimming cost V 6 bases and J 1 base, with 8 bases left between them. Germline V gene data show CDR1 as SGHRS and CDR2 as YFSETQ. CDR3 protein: CASTGSSYNEQFF. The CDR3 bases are TGCGCCAGCACCGGGAGTTCCTACAATGAGCAGTTCTTC.

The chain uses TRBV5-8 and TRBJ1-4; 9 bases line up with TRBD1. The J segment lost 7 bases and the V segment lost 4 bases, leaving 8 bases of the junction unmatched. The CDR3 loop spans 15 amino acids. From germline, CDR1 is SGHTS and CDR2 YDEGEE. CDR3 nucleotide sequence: TGTGCCAGCAGCCCCGGACAGGGGAGTAGTGAAAAACTGTTTTTT. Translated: CASSPGQGSSEKLFF. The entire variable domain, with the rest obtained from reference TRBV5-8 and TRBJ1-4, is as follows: EAGVTQSPTHLIKTRGQQATLRCSPISGHTSVYWYQQALGLGLQFLLWYDEGEERNRGNFPPRFSGRQFPNYSSELNVNALELEDSALYLCASSPGQGSSEKLFFGSGTQLSVL.

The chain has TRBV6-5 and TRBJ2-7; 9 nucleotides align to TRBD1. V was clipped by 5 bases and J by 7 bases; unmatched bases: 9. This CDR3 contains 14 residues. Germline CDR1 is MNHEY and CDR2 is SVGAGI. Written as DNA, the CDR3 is TGTGCCAGCAGTCCTTTTCGGACAGGGGCAGAGCAGTACTTC. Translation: CASSPFRTGAEQYF.

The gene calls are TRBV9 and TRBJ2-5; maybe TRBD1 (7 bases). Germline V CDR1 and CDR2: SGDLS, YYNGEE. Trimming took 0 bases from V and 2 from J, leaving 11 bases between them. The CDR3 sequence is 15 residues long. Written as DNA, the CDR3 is TGTGCCAGCAGCGTAGAGGGGGGACAGCAAGAGACCCAGTACTTC. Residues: CASSVEGGQQETQYF.

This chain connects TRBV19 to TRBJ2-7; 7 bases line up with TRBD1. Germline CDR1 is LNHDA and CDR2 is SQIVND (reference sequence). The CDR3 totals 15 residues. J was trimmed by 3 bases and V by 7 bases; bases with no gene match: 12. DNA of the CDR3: TGTGCCAGTACCAACAGGGGCGGGCCGATCTACGAGCAGTACTTC. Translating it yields CASTNRGGPIYEQYF.